The 26 T cell receptor beta chains presented below share a single source sample, sequenced in a study of OX40 agonist ivuxolimab in advanced cancers. Data came from immunoSEQ multiplex PCR; TCRdb stores just in-frame clones and leaves some out. The sample consists of about 22,000 clones, 80% to 90% of them appearing once. The sequences come from CD4+ or CD8+ T cells sorted from blood, collected in a trial of the OX40 agonist ivuxolimab. Receptors originate from an adult with an advanced solid tumor such as melanoma, head and neck, liver or kidney cancer.

V gene TRBV28 combines with J gene TRBJ2-7, with a tentative D call TRBD1 (5 bases). Trimming removed 7 bases at V and 1 base at J, with 8 bases between. The V gene's germline CDR1 is MDHEN and CDR2 SYDVKM. The CDR3 is 12 amino acids. The CDR3 here is CASKTDSYEQYF. The CDR3 nucleotides are TGTGCCAGCAAGACAGATTCCTACGAGCAGTACTTC.

This clone appeared a single time. The rearrangement links TRBV27 to TRBJ2-2, with 10 positions matching TRBD2. The V gene end was trimmed by 2 bases and the J gene end by 5 bases; junction bases not matched to a gene: 5. This CDR3 spans 16 amino acids. The V gene's germline CDR1 is MNHEY and CDR2 SMNVEV (reference sequence). The CDR3 nucleotides are TGTGCCAGCAGTTTAAGAAGCGGGAGGGGAACCGGGGAGCTGTTTTTT. The encoded protein is CASSLRSGRGTGELFF.

CDR3 DNA: TGTGCCAGCAGCTTAGGAGCCACGAGCACAGATACGCAGTATTTT. It translates to CASSLGATSTDTQYF. The chain employs TRBV7-8 and TRBJ2-3; no clear D. CDR1 is SGHVS and CDR2 is FQNEAQ in the germline V gene. V lost 1 base to trimming and J lost 0 bases, with 8 bases between them. The CDR3 sequence is 15 residues long. The full variable domain, with the rest looked up from reference TRBV7-8 and TRBJ2-3, is GAGVSQSPRYKVAKRGQDVALRCDPISGHVSLFWYQQALGQGPEFLTYFQNEAQLDKSGLPSDRFFAERPEGSVSTLKIQRTQQEDSAVYLCASSLGATSTDTQYFGPGTRLTVL.

The chain carries TRBV21-1 and TRBJ2-7. TRBV21-1 is a known pseudogene. The CDR3 covers 13 residues. The CDR3 coding sequence is TGTGCCAGCAGCCTCGGACGGCCCTACGAGCAGTACTTC. Translating gives CASSLGRPYEQYF.

The rearrangement links TRBV5-4 to TRBJ1-1, with D unclear. CDR1 SGHNT and CDR2 YYREEE come from the germline V gene (reference sequence). The CDR3 spans 13 residues. The V end lost 0 bases, the J end lost 6 bases, and 9 bases lay between the germline ends. CDR3 in DNA: TGTGCCAGCAGCTTGGAGCAGCGCTCTGAAGCTTTCTTT. Amino acids: CASSLEQRSEAFF.

The chain is built from TRBV19 and TRBJ1-5; D is uncertain. The germline V and J ends were trimmed by 5 bases and 0 bases, with 17 bases remaining between them. There are 17 residues in the CDR3. Germline loops: CDR1 LNHDA, CDR2 SQIVND (reference sequence). CDR3 in amino acids: CASSPYAGSYSNQPQHF. CDR3 nucleotides: TGTGCCAGTAGTCCCTACGCGGGCAGCTATAGCAATCAGCCCCAGCATTTT.

This chain uses TRBV27 with TRBJ2-2; 11 positions agree with TRBD2. V gave up 0 bases and J gave up 7 bases; unmatched junction bases: 13. Germline CDR1 is MNHEY and CDR2 is SMNVEV (reference sequence). The CDR3 consists of 19 residues. This chain's CDR3 is CASSLSMASGRTRDGELFF. The CDR3 nucleotides are TGTGCCAGCAGTTTATCGATGGCTAGCGGGAGGACAAGGGACGGGGAGCTGTTTTTT.

The chain links TRBV9 to TRBJ1-2, with 10 bases aligning to TRBD1. Looked up from germline, CDR1 is SGDLS and CDR2 is YYNGEE. CDR3 length: 15 residues. Unmatched junction bases numbered 4, after V lost 3 bases and J lost 2 bases. CDR3 loop: CASSGPGQGNYGYTF. CDR3 coding DNA: TGTGCCAGCAGCGGACCGGGACAGGGGAACTATGGCTACACCTTC.

The genes are TRBV7-8 and TRBJ1-5; 8 nucleotides align to TRBD1. Trimming removed 5 bases from V and 7 bases from J; junction bases left unmatched: 7. Germline V gene sequence: CDR1 SGHVS, CDR2 FQNEAQ. This CDR3 region has 14 residues. The CDR3 region is CASSPGTGIQPQHF. DNA of the CDR3: TGTGCCAGCAGCCCTGGGACAGGAATCCAGCCCCAGCATTTT.

V and J are TRBV28 and TRBJ2-1; no clear D gene. V was pared by 5 bases and J by 2 bases, with 13 bases between. The CDR3 extends over 15 amino acids. The germline V gene has CDR1 MDHEN and CDR2 SYDVKM. CDR3 in DNA: TGTGCCAGCAGTCGGTTGGACGATCCCTACAATGAGCAGTTCTTC. This codes for CASSRLDDPYNEQFF. Full variable domain (outside the CDR3, taken from reference TRBV28 and TRBJ2-1): DVKVTQSSRYLVKRTGEKVFLECVQDMDHENMFWYRQDPGLGLRLIYFSYDVKMKEKGDIPEGYSVSREKKERFSLILESASTNQTSMYLCASSRLDDPYNEQFFGPGTRLTVL.

In this sample, this clone turned up many times. V gene TRBV2 combines with J gene TRBJ2-2, with D hard to call. The CDR3 totals 12 residues. CDR1 and CDR2 from the germline V gene are SNHLY and FYNNEI. V gave up 7 bases and J gave up 6 bases, with 9 bases separating them. The DNA for the CDR3 is TGTGCCAGCACCTTAGCCTCCGGGGAGCTGTTTTTT. This codes for CASTLASGELFF.

The chain links TRBV9 to TRBJ1-2; 9 bases line up with TRBD1. The J segment lost 6 bases and the V segment lost 4 bases, leaving 4 bases of the junction unmatched. The CDR3 loop spans 13 amino acids. In germline, CDR1 is SGDLS, CDR2 YYNGEE. The CDR3 sequence is CASSTRQGDGYTF. The DNA of the CDR3 is TGTGCCAGCAGCACCCGACAGGGGGATGGCTACACCTTC.

The genes are TRBV12-5 and TRBJ1-1, with D hard to call. The germline gives CDR1 LGHNT, CDR2 FRNRAP. Trimming cost V 2 bases and J 6 bases, with 7 bases left between them. CDR3 length: 12 residues. The CDR3 DNA reads as TGTGCTAGTGGTTTGACCGGGGCTGAAGCTTTCTTT. It codes for CASGLTGAEAFF.

The rearrangement uses TRBV5-4 and TRBJ1-4; 9 bases line up with TRBD1. After removal of 4 bases from V and 6 bases from J, the junction contained 4 bases not matched to a gene. The CDR3 is 14 residues long. Germline values: CDR1 SGHNT, CDR2 YYREEE (reference sequence). In DNA form, the CDR3 reads TGTGCCAGCAGCCTCGGGACAGGGTATGAAAAACTGTTTTTT. It encodes CASSLGTGYEKLFF.

The V call is TRBV4-2, the J call TRBJ1-1, with D possibly being TRBD1 (6 bases). Trimming took 0 bases from V and 0 from J, leaving 14 bases between them. Germline V gives CDR1 LGHNA, CDR2 YNFKEQ. The CDR3 consists of 17 residues. CDR3 in amino acids: CASSQDHTGRVNTEAFF. As DNA, the CDR3 is TGTGCCAGCAGCCAAGATCACACAGGGAGGGTGAACACTGAAGCTTTCTTT.

V is TRBV5-6 and J is TRBJ1-1; 8 bases line up with TRBD1. This CDR3 spans 15 amino acids. J gave up 5 bases and V 0 bases, and 6 bases lay outside the gene matches. Germline lookup yields CDR1 SGHDT and CDR2 YYEEEE. CDR3 in amino acids: CASSLGHRGGTEAFF. The CDR3 nucleotides are TGTGCCAGCAGCTTGGGACACAGGGGGGGAACTGAAGCTTTCTTT.

This clone was observed a few times. The rearrangement links TRBV7-2 to TRBJ2-7; no definite D call. Trimming stripped 3 bases from V and 2 bases from J, with 8 bases between. CDR1 SGHTA and CDR2 FQGNSA come from the germline V gene. The CDR3 spans 13 residues. CDR3 amino acids: CASSFGQAYEQYF. The CDR3 DNA sequence: TGTGCCAGCAGCTTTGGGCAGGCCTACGAGCAGTACTTC.

CDR3 DNA: TGTGCCAGCAGCTCAAGAGCGGCCGGGAGGGAGGAGGAGACCCAGTACTTC. This encodes CASSSRAAGREEETQYF. V and J are TRBV7-3 and TRBJ2-5, with TRBD2 identical over 8 bases. The CDR3 loop spans 17 amino acids. V lost 4 bases and J lost 5; bases outside the gene matches: 15. The germline gives CDR1 SGHTA, CDR2 FQGTGA.

This chain links TRBV29-1 with TRBJ1-2, with TRBD1 matching over 9 bases. The CDR3 contains 15 residues. Per the germline V gene, CDR1 is SQVTM and CDR2 is ANQGSEA. V trimming: 7 bases; J trimming: 2 bases; junction bases outside the gene matches: 11. The CDR3 loop is CSDGWGQGTNYGYTF. CDR3 bases: TGCAGCGATGGGTGGGGACAGGGTACCAACTATGGCTACACCTTC.

The chain has TRBV15 and TRBJ2-2, with unresolved D. This CDR3 is built from 13 residues. Deletions cut 1 base from V and 9 bases from J, with 9 bases between. The V gene's germline CDR1 is LNHNV and CDR2 YYDKDF (reference sequence). CDR3 sequence (DNA): TGTGCCACCAGCAGAGCTTCGGCTTGGGAGCTGTTTTTT. Protein: CATSRASAWELFF.

The chain recombines TRBV28 with TRBJ1-2, with TRBD1 matching 8 bases. V gave up 6 bases and J gave up 4 bases; unmatched junction bases: 13. CDR1 is MDHEN, CDR2 SYDVKM, per germline. The CDR3 contains 16 residues. The CDR3 sequence: CASSRRQGMTIYGYTF. As DNA, the CDR3 is TGTGCCAGCAGCCGGAGACAGGGGATGACCATCTATGGCTACACCTTC.

This clone was seen more than once but under ten times. J is TRBJ2-7 and V is TRBV28; 8 bases agree with TRBD1. The ends lost 5 bases at V and 0 bases at J; junction bases unmatched: 3. This CDR3 comprises 14 residues. Germline values: CDR1 MDHEN, CDR2 SYDVKM. As DNA, the CDR3 is TGTGCCAGCAGTGATGACAGGGGCTCCTACGAGCAGTACTTC. Protein product: CASSDDRGSYEQYF.

This chain connects TRBV2 to TRBJ1-6; the match to TRBD1 covers 7 bases. CDR1 and CDR2 from the germline V gene are SNHLY and FYNNEI. The J segment lost 7 bases and the V segment lost 3 bases, leaving 3 bases of the junction unmatched. The length of the CDR3 is 14 residues. CDR3 bases: TGTGCCAGCAGTGATGTACAGGGGAATTCACCCCTCCACTTT. This codes for CASSDVQGNSPLHF.

Concerning this clone: One end of the junction fails to match germline, which may point to a read error. The V and J genes are TRBV6-1 and TRBJ2-2; D is tentatively TRBD1 or TRBD2 (5 bases each). This CDR3 spans 12 amino acids. Germline V lookup: CDR1 MNHNS, CDR2 SASEGT. The CDR3 DNA follows: TGTGCCGGCAGAGGGGACACCGGGGAGCTGTTTTTT. It encodes CAGRGDTGELFF.

The V and J genes are TRBV7-9 and TRBJ1-4; 9 bases agree with TRBD1. The CDR3 loop spans 16 amino acids. CDR1 SEHNR and CDR2 FQNEAQ come from the germline V gene (reference sequence). J lost 7 bases, V lost 2 bases, and 8 bases had no gene match. The CDR3 is CASSLTSGTGREKLFF. The CDR3 bases are TGTGCCAGCAGCTTAACGTCCGGGACAGGGCGTGAAAAACTGTTTTTT.

This chain connects TRBV29-1 to TRBJ1-5, with D tentatively TRBD1 (6 bases). Germline lookup yields CDR1 SQVTM and CDR2 ANQGSEA. The CDR3 runs to 14 residues. Trimming removed 8 bases from V and 6 bases from J, with 20 bases in between. This CDR3 is CSSQTGRNAQPQHF. The CDR3 DNA reads TGCAGCTCGCAGACAGGTCGTAACGCTCAGCCCCAGCATTTT.